This T cell receptor (beta chain) was sequenced during a study of metastatic and nonmetastatic thyroid tumors. Study-level background: It was across blood and tumor or nodule tissue from malignant and benign thyroid patients that repertoires were compared.

This CDR3 has 12 residues. Germline CDR1 DFQATT, CDR2 SNEGSKA (reference sequence). The ends were cut back, 2 bases at V and 9 bases at J, with 13 bases in the middle. Patients were all untreated before their thyroid surgery. Relative to its sample, this clone is medium-sized (0.01 to 0.1%). Its antigen is undetermined. As processed by the authors: Across clinicopathological groups, CDR3 differences served as the basis for building a distant-metastasis classifier for papillary thyroid cancer. TCRdb re-processed the PCR reads through MiXCR. These V and J calls are TCRdb output, not the study's own analysis. The data hold over 20,000 clones, with approximately 30% observed a single time. Notes on the study in general: Reported TCR beta diversity, measured in blood and tumor, was significantly higher for malignant thyroid tumors than for benign nodules.

This chain connects TRBV20-1 to TRBJ1-2, with no clear D. This receptor was obtained from a female donor with papillary thyroid cancer or a benign thyroid nodule (not recorded which). Some clones in this sample may be carry-over from other donors' samples. Sequencing was performed on blood. The CDR3 reads CSARQDGRSYTF. CDR3 nucleotides: TGCAGTGCTAGACAGGATGGGCGGAGCTACACCTTC.